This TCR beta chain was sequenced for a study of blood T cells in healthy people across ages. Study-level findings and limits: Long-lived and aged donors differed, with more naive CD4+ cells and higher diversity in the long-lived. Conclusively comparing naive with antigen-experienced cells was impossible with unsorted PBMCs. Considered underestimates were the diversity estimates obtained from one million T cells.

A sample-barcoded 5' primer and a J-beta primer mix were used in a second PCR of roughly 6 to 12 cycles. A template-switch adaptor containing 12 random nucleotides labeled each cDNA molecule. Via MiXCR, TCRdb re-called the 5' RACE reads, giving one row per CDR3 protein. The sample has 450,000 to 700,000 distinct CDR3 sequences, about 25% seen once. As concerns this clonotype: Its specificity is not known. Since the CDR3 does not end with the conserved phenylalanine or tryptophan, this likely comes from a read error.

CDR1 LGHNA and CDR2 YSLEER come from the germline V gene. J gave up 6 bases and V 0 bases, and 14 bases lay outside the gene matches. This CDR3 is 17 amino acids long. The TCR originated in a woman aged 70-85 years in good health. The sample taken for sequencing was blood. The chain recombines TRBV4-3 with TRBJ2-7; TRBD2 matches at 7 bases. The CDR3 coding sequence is TGCGCCAGCAGCCAAGAGGGGGGGGACTATGCCCTCGGCGAGCAGTACTCC. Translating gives CASSQEGGDYALGEQYS.